This TCR beta chain came from a study of T-cell memory formation after mild COVID-19. This clonotype was detected ten times or more. Its matching antigen is unknown. Germline assignment: CDR1 SGHRS and CDR2 YFSETQ. The CDR3 spans 12 residues. V dropped 0 bases and J dropped 7 bases, with 4 bases sitting between them. Whole-study results and caveats: Mainly in CM and EM were contracting CD4+ clones; CD8+ were in EMRA.

TCRdb re-called the 5' RACE reads with MiXCR, one entry per CDR3 protein. The sample has about half a million distinct CDR3 sequences; roughly 20% are singletons. Specimen: PBMCs or a T cell subset sorted from them (not recorded which). This chain links TRBV5-1 with TRBJ2-2; D is uncertain. The receptor's source is an adult woman who had mild COVID-19 (a few samples of this study predate the infection). Cell type and time point are not known. The CDR3 region has the DNA TGCGCCAGCAGCTTGGAGGGCGGGGAGCTGTTTTTT. Amino acid sequence: CASSLEGGELFF.